Shown below are 19 T cell receptor beta chains from a single sample sequenced in a study of glioma-infiltrating T cells. Using RNA template, CDR3s of TCR alpha and beta were amplified with iRepertoire arm-PCR. TCRdb independently ran MiXCR on the multiplex PCR reads; one entry per CDR3 protein. The data hold around 350,000 distinct CDR3 sequences, with approximately 42% observed a single time. Sequencing input: glioma tissue, nonneoplastic brain tissue, or PBMCs (not recorded which). All receptors come from a human donor with low-grade glioma or glioblastoma, undergoing nonglioma brain surgery, or in good health (not recorded which).

The chain has TRBV11-2 and TRBJ1-4, with D tentatively TRBD1 (5 bases). The V gene's germline CDR1 is SGHAT and CDR2 FQNNGV. Between the trimmed V and J ends, which lost 5 bases and 6 bases, there was a span of 16 bases. This CDR3 region has 15 residues. The CDR3 DNA reads TGTGCCAGCAGCGATACCCCGGGGCGAGATGAAAAACTGTTTTTT. This sequence encodes CASSDTPGRDEKLFF.

The chain joins TRBV4-3 to TRBJ1-5; D unresolved. Germline V gene lookup returns CDR1 LGHNA and CDR2 YSLEER. The CDR3 has 13 residues. Trimming took 7 bases from V and 5 from J, leaving 12 bases between them. The CDR3 loop is CASTSFGDQPQHF. In nucleotides, the CDR3 is TGCGCCAGCACCTCTTTTGGCGATCAGCCCCAGCATTTT.

The V gene is TRBV6-1, the J gene TRBJ1-3, with D possibly TRBD1 on 5 matching bases. The germline V gene has CDR1 MNHNS and CDR2 SASEGT. CDR3 length: 16 amino acids. The V end lost 6 bases, the J end lost 2 bases, and 17 bases lay between the germline ends. In DNA, the CDR3 is TGTGCCAGCAGCCTTACCGGGACCCCAGCTGGAAACACCATATATTTT. Its protein is CASSLTGTPAGNTIYF.

This clonotype occurred a few times. J is TRBJ2-5 and V is TRBV20-1; 10 nucleotides agree with TRBD2. This CDR3 contains 19 residues. Germline CDR1 and CDR2: DFQATT and SNEGSKA (reference sequence). With V trimmed by 0 bases and J by 5 bases, 18 bases remained unmatched. CDR3: CSARDEISTSGFPVETQYF. The CDR3 coding sequence is TGCAGTGCTAGAGACGAGATCTCGACTAGCGGGTTCCCGGTGGAGACCCAGTACTTC.

This chain uses TRBV28 with TRBJ2-1; D remains ambiguous. Trimming removed 2 bases at V and 2 bases at J, with 7 bases between. The CDR3 sequence is 14 residues long. The germline CDR1 and CDR2 sequences are MDHEN and SYDVKM. DNA for the CDR3: TGTGCCAGCAGTTTAATAGGGACCTACAATGAGCAGTTCTTC. Translated: CASSLIGTYNEQFF.

This clonotype was observed at least ten times. The V and J genes are TRBV28 and TRBJ2-5, with TRBD2 identical over 8 bases. The CDR3 consists of 14 residues. Germline loops: CDR1 MDHEN, CDR2 SYDVKM. J gave up 7 bases and V 6 bases, and 10 bases lay outside the gene matches. The CDR3 region is CASRLAGPQWTQYF. CDR3 nucleotide sequence: TGTGCCAGCAGATTAGCGGGACCTCAGTGGACCCAGTACTTC.

This sequence joins TRBV20-1 and TRBJ2-7, with TRBD2 as a possible D gene (5 bases). Germline loops: CDR1 DFQATT, CDR2 SNEGSKA (reference sequence). The CDR3 consists of 11 residues. CDR3 amino acids: CARRTLYEQYF. The CDR3, as DNA: TGCGCTAGGAGGACTCTTTACGAGCAGTACTTC.

This clonotype was seen many times. The rearrangement links TRBV6-1 to TRBJ2-7, with 7 bases identical to TRBD1. The germline CDR1 and CDR2 sequences are MNHNS and SASEGT. Trimming removed 4 bases from V and 2 bases from J; junction bases left unmatched: 5. The CDR3 runs to 14 residues. For the CDR3, the DNA is TGTGCCAGCAGTGGGGCCCAGGGGGCCTACGAGCAGTACTTC. The encoded protein is CASSGAQGAYEQYF.

This clonotype was recorded only once. This rearrangement joins TRBV7-3 to TRBJ2-7; the D gene is possibly TRBD2 (5 bases). V was cut by 6 bases and J by 3 bases, with 15 bases left in between. Germline V gene lookup returns CDR1 SGHTA and CDR2 FQGTGA. The CDR3 runs 14 residues. The CDR3 DNA reads TGTGCCAGCAGTGAATTAGCGTCCTTCTACGAGCAGTACTTC. Protein sequence: CASSELASFYEQYF. The whole variable domain, remainder taken from reference TRBV7-3 and TRBJ2-7, is GAGVSQTPSNKVTEKGKYVELRCDPISGHTALYWYRQSLGQGPEFLIYFQGTGAADDSGLPNDRFFAVRPEGSVSTLKIQRTERGDSAVYLCASSELASFYEQYFGPGTRLTVT.

This clonotype has a single count. This could be a read error, since a much larger clone is one nucleotide away. As the CDR3 is not closed by the conserved phenylalanine or tryptophan, this likely results from a read error. This chain links TRBV20-1 with TRBJ1-2; the D gene is possibly TRBD1 (6 bases). Germline CDR1 is DFQATT and CDR2 is SNEGSKA (reference sequence). The V gene lost 2 bases and the J gene lost 3 bases, with 7 bases spanning the gap. CDR3 length equals 12 residues. CDR3: CSARNRDYGYTL. For the CDR3, the DNA is TGCAGTGCTAGAAACAGGGACTATGGCTACACCCTC.

Details on this clonotype: At one end the junction does not follow the germline gene, possibly because of a read error. The V call is TRBV6-2 or TRBV6-3, the J call TRBJ2-3, with D perhaps matching TRBD2 (6 bases). The length of the CDR3 is 15 residues. The germline V gene has CDR1 MNHEY and CDR2 SVGEGT. The DNA of the CDR3 is TGTGCCAGCAGGAGAGGACGGGAGAGGCCAGATACGCCGTACTTT. Translating it yields CASRRGRERPDTPYF.

Comment on this clonotype: A much larger clone lies one base from this, so it may be a read error. This rearrangement joins TRBV27 to TRBJ2-1; D call uncertain. The CDR3 runs to 15 residues. Trimming pared 8 bases from V and 4 bases from J, leaving 18 bases between. Germline V CDR1 and CDR2: MNHEY, SMNVEV (reference sequence). The CDR3 sequence: CASAPRRSSYNEQFF. The CDR3 DNA is TGTGCCAGCGCCCCGAGGCGAAGTTCGTACAATGAGCAGTTCTTC.

To note about this clonotype: It may be a read error: a sequence one base away is much more abundant. The genes are TRBV6-1 and TRBJ2-7; TRBD2 matches 9 bases. V shed 5 bases, J shed 3 bases, and the junction held 8 bases outside the gene matches. This CDR3 is 15 amino acids long. Germline lookup yields CDR1 MNHNS and CDR2 SASEGT. The CDR3 loop is CASSLGVSGSYEQYF. In DNA form, the CDR3 reads TGTGCCAGCAGTTTAGGTGTTAGCGGGAGCTACGAGCAGTACTTC.

This clonotype turned up a few times. V gene TRBV7-2 combines with J gene TRBJ2-3; D unresolved. V lost 5 bases, J lost 1 base, and 10 bases lay in between. Germline V gives CDR1 SGHTA, CDR2 FQGNSA. This CDR3 is 14 amino acids long. The CDR3 region has the DNA TGTGCCAGCAGCCCCAGTCCCCGCACAGATACGCAGTATTTT. Translated: CASSPSPRTDTQYF.

The chain's CDR3 is CSVLAENTGELFF. The CDR3 DNA reads as TGCAGCGTTCTGGCGGAGAACACCGGGGAGCTGTTTTTT. The chain has TRBV29-1 and TRBJ2-2; D is unclear. V lost 5 bases, J lost 1 base, and 8 bases lay in between. The CDR3 consists of 13 residues. CDR1 and CDR2 from the germline V gene are SQVTM and ANQGSEA.

The J gene is TRBJ1-2, the V gene TRBV4-1; weak D call: TRBD1 (5 bases). The V gene's germline CDR1 is MGHRA and CDR2 YSYEKL. The germline V and J ends were trimmed by 11 bases and 2 bases, with 18 bases remaining between them. The CDR3 extends over 14 amino acids. The CDR3 here is CALVRGRRNYGYTF. The CDR3 nucleotides read TGCGCCCTAGTAAGGGGCAGGCGGAACTATGGCTACACCTTC.

To note about this clonotype: This may stem from a read error, because a much larger clone lies one nucleotide away. V usage is TRBV28 and J usage is TRBJ1-2; D call uncertain. Deletions cut 8 bases from V and 4 bases from J, with 14 bases between. This CDR3 contains 13 residues. CDR1 and CDR2 from the germline V gene are MDHEN and SYDVKM. The CDR3 DNA sequence: TGTGCCAGCGTGGCAGGAGGGATCTATGGCTACACCTTC. Translated, it gives CASVAGGIYGYTF.

Note on this clonotype: This may be a read error: a much more frequent sequence differs by one nucleotide. The rearrangement uses TRBV28 and TRBJ2-1, with D perhaps matching TRBD2 (6 bases). The germline V and J ends were trimmed by 3 bases and 6 bases, with 12 bases remaining between them. The germline V gene encodes CDR1 MDHEN and CDR2 SYDVKM. There are 14 residues in the CDR3. The CDR3 spells CASSLLRGLNEQFF. As DNA, the CDR3 is TGTGCCAGCAGTTTGCTCCGGGGACTCAATGAGCAGTTCTTC.

Of note for this clonotype: This clone may be a read error of a much larger clone one base away. The J gene is TRBJ1-5, the V gene TRBV6-1, with TRBD1 as a possible D gene (5 bases). Between the trimmed V and J ends, which lost 5 bases and 8 bases, there was a span of 16 bases. Germline values: CDR1 MNHNS, CDR2 SASEGT. The CDR3 sequence is 14 residues long. CDR3 protein: CASSRTTWNEPQHF. The CDR3, as DNA: TGTGCCAGCAGTAGGACAACTTGGAATGAGCCCCAGCATTTT.